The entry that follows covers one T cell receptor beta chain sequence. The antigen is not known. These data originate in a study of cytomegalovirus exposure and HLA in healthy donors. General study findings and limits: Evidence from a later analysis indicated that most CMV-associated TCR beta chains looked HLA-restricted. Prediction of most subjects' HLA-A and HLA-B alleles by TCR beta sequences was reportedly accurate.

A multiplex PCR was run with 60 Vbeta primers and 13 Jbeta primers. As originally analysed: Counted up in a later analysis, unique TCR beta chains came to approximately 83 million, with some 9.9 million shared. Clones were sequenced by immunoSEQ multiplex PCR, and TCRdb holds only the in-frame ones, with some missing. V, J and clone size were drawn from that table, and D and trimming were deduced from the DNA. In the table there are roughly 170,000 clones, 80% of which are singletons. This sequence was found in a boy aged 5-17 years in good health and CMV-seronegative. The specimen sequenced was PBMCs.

CDR3 region: CASKASGTDTQYF. CDR3 DNA: TGTGCCAGCAAGGCTAGCGGCACAGATACGCAGTATTTT. This chain joins TRBV6-4 and TRBJ2-3; D perhaps matches TRBD2 (6 bases). The germline CDR1 and CDR2 sequences are MRHNA and SNTAGT. V lost 7 bases and J 1 base, leaving 9 bases between the germline ends. The CDR3 spans 13 residues.